One and the same sample provided the 15 T cell receptor beta chains below, sequenced in a study of blood T cell repertoires in COVID-19. TCRdb keeps only in-frame clones here, not all; method: immunoSEQ multiplex PCR. Of 75,000 to 80,000 clones in the sample, about 90% were seen once. The specimen was peripheral blood. These receptors were collected from a human donor in a cohort sampled during active COVID-19.

The chain combines TRBV7-6 with TRBJ2-7, with 8 bases identical to TRBD1. CDR1 and CDR2 (germline): SGHVS, FNYEAQ. This CDR3 has 15 residues. V lost 5 bases and J lost 0; bases outside the gene matches: 6. CDR3 in amino acids: CASSRRTGFSYEQYF. DNA of the CDR3: TGTGCCAGCAGCCGAAGGACAGGGTTCTCCTACGAGCAGTACTTC.

The chain joins TRBV4-1 to TRBJ2-2; 10 bases are a match to TRBD2. CDR1 MGHRA and CDR2 YSYEKL come from the germline V gene. V shed 2 bases, J shed 5 bases, and the junction held 8 bases outside the gene matches. The CDR3 consists of 17 residues. CDR3 loop: CASSQLSGGAETGELFF. The CDR3 nucleotides are TGCGCCAGCAGCCAATTAAGCGGGGGGGCTGAGACCGGGGAGCTGTTTTTT.

The gene calls are TRBV4-3 and TRBJ2-1; tentatively, D is TRBD2 (6 bases). This CDR3 spans 16 amino acids. The germline V gene has CDR1 LGHNA and CDR2 YSLEER. V shed 0 bases and J shed 7 bases, with 16 bases lying between them. CDR3 residues: CASSQDRAGPLNEQFF. The DNA for the CDR3 is TGCGCCAGCAGCCAAGATCGGGCGGGACCCTTAAATGAGCAGTTCTTC.

The chain couples TRBV5-1 to TRBJ1-6; unclear D gene. This CDR3 has 15 amino acids. The V and J ends lost 1 base and 4 bases respectively, with 9 bases between them. From germline, CDR1 is SGHRS and CDR2 YFSETQ. This CDR3 is CASSLLSGYNSPLHF. The CDR3 nucleotides read TGCGCCAGCAGCTTGCTTTCGGGGTATAATTCACCCCTCCACTTT.

This chain uses TRBV19 with TRBJ2-7; D perhaps matches TRBD2 (5 bases). Germline assignment: CDR1 LNHDA and CDR2 SQIVND (reference sequence). V lost 2 bases and J 3 bases, leaving 11 bases between the germline ends. The CDR3 has 14 residues. The CDR3 region has the DNA TGTGCCAGTAGTATACGGGGAAGGATCTACGAGCAGTACTTC. As protein: CASSIRGRIYEQYF.

V usage is TRBV5-5 and J usage is TRBJ1-1; TRBD1 is a possible D gene (6 bases). The CDR3 contains 13 residues. From germline, CDR1 is SGHKS and CDR2 YYEKEE (reference sequence). Trimming cost V 7 bases and J 0 bases, with 10 bases left between them. CDR3 region: CASGDNMNTEAFF. DNA for the CDR3: TGTGCCAGCGGGGACAACATGAACACTGAAGCTTTCTTT.

This chain uses TRBV19 with TRBJ2-6; 8 positions match TRBD1. There are 18 residues in the CDR3. CDR1 and CDR2 from the germline V gene are LNHDA and SQIVND (reference sequence). Unmatched junction bases numbered 9, after V lost 4 bases and J lost 1 base. This CDR3 is CASSRTGTGSSGANVLTF. As DNA, the CDR3 is TGTGCCAGTAGTAGAACCGGGACAGGATCGTCTGGGGCCAACGTCCTGACTTTC.

J is TRBJ1-5 and V is TRBV18; the D is unclear. CDR3 size: 15 residues. Deletions cut 1 base from V and 3 bases from J, with 10 bases between. CDR1 is KGHSH and CDR2 is LQKENI in the germline V gene. The CDR3 DNA reads as TGTGCCAGCTCACCACGGGAGGCGGACAATCAGCCCCAGCATTTT. Translation gives CASSPREADNQPQHF.

The gene calls are TRBV5-1 and TRBJ2-2, with 9 bases lining up with TRBD1. This CDR3 has 15 residues. Germline trimming cut 4 bases from V and 0 bases from J; bases unmatched to any gene: 1. Looked up from germline, CDR1 is SGHRS and CDR2 is YFSETQ. The chain's CDR3 is CASSRQGANTGELFF. For the CDR3, the DNA is TGCGCCAGCAGCCGACAGGGGGCGAACACCGGGGAGCTGTTTTTT.

The CDR3 region is CSVGQGATDTQYF. The CDR3 DNA sequence: TGCAGCGTTGGGCAGGGGGCCACAGATACGCAGTATTTT. The rearrangement links TRBV29-1 to TRBJ2-3; 8 nucleotides line up with TRBD1. Germline loops: CDR1 SQVTM, CDR2 ANQGSEA. The CDR3 is 13 residues long. V trimming: 4 bases; J trimming: 2 bases; junction bases outside the gene matches: 2.

The chain uses TRBV6-2 or TRBV6-3 and TRBJ2-5; TRBD2 aligns across 7 bases. V gave up 6 bases and J gave up 4 bases; unmatched junction bases: 5. The CDR3 covers 13 residues. CDR1 MNHEY and CDR2 SVGEGT come from the germline V gene. The CDR3: CASSHPGGETQYF. The CDR3 nucleotides read TGTGCCAGCAGCCACCCGGGAGGAGAGACCCAGTACTTC.

The V and J genes are TRBV7-8 and TRBJ1-5, with D perhaps matching TRBD1 (5 bases). The CDR3 spans 15 residues. Looked up from germline, CDR1 is SGHVS and CDR2 is FQNEAQ. Trimming took 3 bases from V and 0 from J, leaving 9 bases between them. The CDR3 sequence is CASSFSTGSNQPQHF. CDR3 sequence (DNA): TGTGCCAGCAGCTTCTCAACAGGTAGCAATCAGCCCCAGCATTTT.

The V gene is TRBV15, the J gene TRBJ2-3; possibly TRBD2 for D (5 bases). The V and J ends lost 0 bases and 0 bases respectively, with 10 bases between them. The germline V gene has CDR1 LNHNV and CDR2 YYDKDF (reference sequence). The CDR3 has 16 amino acids. As DNA, the CDR3 is TGTGCCACCAGCAGAGATCGAGGACTGAGCACAGATACGCAGTATTTT. Amino acid sequence: CATSRDRGLSTDTQYF.

The chain links TRBV13 to TRBJ1-2, with 10 nucleotides matching TRBD1. V shed 5 bases and J 7 bases; nucleotides not matched to a gene: 10. This CDR3 is built from 15 residues. CDR1 and CDR2 (germline): PRHDT, FYEKMQ (reference sequence). The CDR3 DNA is TGTGCCAGCAGCAACGGGGACAGGGGTGTTGGTGGCTACACCTTC. Protein product: CASSNGDRGVGGYTF.

The V and J genes are TRBV19 and TRBJ2-5; TRBD2 matches 10 bases. Trimming cost V 5 bases and J 2 bases; bases outside gene matches: 8. Germline values: CDR1 LNHDA, CDR2 SQIVND (reference sequence). The CDR3 length is 16 residues. The DNA of the CDR3 is TGTGCCAGTAGTCGCCGAGCGGGGGGGACACAAGAGACCCAGTACTTC. Translated, it gives CASSRRAGGTQETQYF.